Included here is one T cell receptor beta chain sequence, with context. Its antigen remains unidentified. These data belong to a study of response to subunit inactivated influenza vaccine. Each CDR3 protein is one row after TCRdb ran MiXCR on the RT-PCR reads. The table has approximately 530,000 distinct CDR3 sequences, 7.6% seen once. General study results and limits: The authors put forward the suggestion that each seasonal influenza vaccination may bring in only a limited number of new T cells.

Germline V gene data show CDR1 as SEHNR and CDR2 as FQNEAQ (reference sequence). V dropped 5 bases and J dropped 2; count of bases not matched to a gene: 4. CDR3 length equals 14 residues. V and J are TRBV7-9 and TRBJ1-2; 8 bases line up with TRBD1. The sequencing here drew on PBMCs from blood, taken less than 30 months after vaccination. This TCR was sampled from a man between 50 and 69 years old who received an inactivated influenza vaccine. The CDR3 reads CASSPWDRNYGYTF. CDR3 nucleotide sequence: TGTGCCAGCAGCCCTTGGGACAGGAACTATGGCTACACCTTC.